The sequence of this T cell receptor (beta chain) was determined in a study of OX40 agonist ivuxolimab in advanced cancers. Germline CDR1 ENHRY, CDR2 SYGVKD. The CDR3 extends over 12 amino acids. Trimming pared 3 bases from V and 7 bases from J, leaving 9 bases between. No patient had autoimmune disease or received systemic immunosuppression. Assay: immunoSEQ multiplex PCR; the TCRdb copy retains only in-frame clones and omits some. The sample lists tens of thousands of clones; more than 70% were seen once. As to this clone: Its antigen is currently unknown.

Whole-study findings and limits: CD8+ T cells showed, on average, more clonal expansion than CD4+ cells. Among the lowest peripheral clonal expansion occurred in 0.1-3.0 mg/kg partial responders.

This sequence originates from an adult with an advanced solid tumor such as melanoma, head and neck, liver or kidney cancer. The rearrangement links TRBV10-3 to TRBJ1-1, with no clear D. Material: CD4+ or CD8+ T cells sorted from blood, obtained in a trial of the OX40 agonist ivuxolimab. The CDR3 bases are TGTGCCATCAGTGAAGATAGGGATGAAGCTTTCTTT. The encoded protein is CAISEDRDEAFF.